This TCR beta chain originates from a study of blood T cells in healthy people across ages (dated by TCRdb to 2015 to 2017). Study-level background: In model experiments, roughly one uniquely barcoded TCR beta cDNA molecule per two T cells was captured by template switching. The study analyzed two additional independent replicas of 1 million unique cDNA reads from the same blood draw for two donors, one aged 18 to 29 and one aged 80 or older. Using deep sequencing normalized with unique cDNA molecular identifiers, the study measured how TCR beta repertoire diversity changes with age. Donors were grouped into four age groups: young (average 16 years), middle-aged (roughly 40), aged (around 62) and long-lived (approximately 75). Broader findings and caveats from the paper: Because the CMV infection status of the donors was unknown, age-related changes in expanded clonotypes may potentially have been confounded. Estimates of total diversity based on one million sequenced T cells were considered lower bounds and underestimates. Compared with the aged group, the long-lived group had more naive CD4+ T cells, fewer expanded clones and increased TCR diversity, suggesting age selection. There was a strong correlation between observed TCR beta diversity and the percentage of naive T cells measured by flow cytometry. Since profiling was done on bulk unsorted PBMCs, naive and antigen-experienced compartments could not be conclusively compared. Observed TCR beta diversity per million T cells fell roughly linearly with age, and a significant reduction was already apparent by age around 40.

Systemically healthy Caucasian individuals from Russia, roughly 40 in total and aged roughly 6 to 90 years, were included as donors. Ten milliliters of peripheral blood were drawn from each donor into EDTA-treated Vacutainer tubes. PBMCs were isolated by Ficoll-Paque density-gradient centrifugation, with at least 7 million obtained per sample. Trizol reagent was used to extract total RNA from the PBMCs, yielding at least 5 micrograms per sample. For every donor, an aliquot of PBMCs went through flow cytometry to measure the percentages of naive CD45RAhigh/CD27high T cells. V drops 1 base and J drops 6 bases, leaving 12 bases in between. Inclusive of the bounding cysteine and phenylalanine, the CDR3 is 15 residues long. Solely the CDR3 DNA is kept, with 45 bases framed from the first base. Regarding this clonotype: What antigen it recognizes has not been identified. The input lacks base qualities; no much larger clone sits a single base away.

The receptor library was made with 5' RACE. The instrument given in TCRdb is Illumina HiSeq 2500. The second PCR ran for roughly 6 to 11 cycles and used a J-beta primer mix along with a sample-barcoded 5' primer. Each TCR beta cDNA molecule received a unique molecular identifier from a template-switch 5' adaptor carrying 12 random nucleotides. Each sample yielded at least 2.5 million CDR3-containing paired-end reads. First-strand cDNA synthesis was performed from all RNA using the Mint cDNA synthesis kit, with priming by a TRBC-specific oligonucleotide. All cDNA was treated with uracil-DNA glycosylase and then went through a first 18-cycle PCR with the universal primers M1SS and BC2_uni_R. As for the original processing: For normalization, 1 million high-quality reads, each with a distinct molecular identifier, were randomly selected from each sample. Instead of being binned into consensus sequences, reads that shared molecular identifiers were thrown out. MiTCR, set to a Q25 quality threshold and the strictest error-elimination algorithm, was used for CDR3 identification, clonotype clustering and error correction. A nonparametric unseen species model with Euler transformation was used to estimate a lower bound on total TCR beta diversity. Starting from the raw public reads, TCRdb applied fastp trimming at Q25, assembled clones with MiXCR and retained in-frame beta chains. Each record represents a unique CDR3 protein, reported with the most common genes and DNA among its rows. None of the V and J calls come from the authors' own analysis; TCRdb made them. For this sample there are 800,000 to 1,300,000 distinct CDR3 sequences; roughly a quarter appear just once. The leading ten clones occupy around 0.75% of the sample.

The same data also went into a second study, on T cells of mothers and their children. The second paper further reports: Nine systemically healthy Caucasian individuals, comprising three mothers and their six children, were included as donors. cDNA synthesis used all of the extracted RNA, with about 1.5 ug of RNA in each 15 ul reaction. In the second PCR, sample barcodes and 2-4 random nucleotides were introduced via the M1S primer. More than 8 million TCR beta CDR3 reads were obtained from each mother, and several million reads were obtained from each child. TCR recombination output is similarly shaped by thymic selection in related and unrelated pairs, with a minor effect exerted by inherited differences. Normalized repertoire overlap in related mother-child pairs was always slightly higher than in unrelated mother-child pairs, but the difference was never significant. No persistent microchimeric T cell clones were detected, at a sensitivity of approximately 100 clones per million clonotypes. The study used deep NGS to compare TCR beta repertoires of mothers and children, seeking features distinguishing related mother-child pairs from unrelated individuals. On average, the children were approximately 11 +/- 4 years old, while the mothers were about 38 +/- 4 years old. Libraries were sequenced on Illumina HiSeq 2000 with 100+100 nt paired-end reads after adapter ligation with NEBNext reagents. Mother and child libraries were prepared a month apart and sequenced in separate runs to prevent cross-contamination. For each donor, between about 450,000 and 2,300,000 distinct TCR beta clonotypes were identified. Naive TCR beta clonotypes were estimated from low-frequency clonotypes matched to each donor's FACS-determined naive share, without sorting.

The clonotype was recovered from a girl aged 2 to 9 in good health. Sequenced material: blood. The chain is encoded by TRBV12-3 or TRBV12-4 joined to TRBJ2-2; the D gene is possibly TRBD2, with 7 bases matching. CDR3 region: CASSLVGGLSGELFF. The bases read TGTGCCAGCAGTTTAGTGGGGGGGCTGTCCGGGGAGCTGTTTTTT.